This T cell receptor beta chain comes out of a study of blood T cell repertoires in COVID-19. Whole-study context: Material from acute and convalescent COVID-19 was sourced from the United States, Italy and Spain. Sources were T cells, B-cell-depleted T cells, or PBMCs; the material itself was cDNA or gDNA.

In the authors' methods: Amplification with reference gene primers provided the estimates of nucleated cell counts. TCRdb's copy holds only in-frame clones and misses some; the assay was immunoSEQ multiplex PCR. From that table come the V and J calls and clone size; the DNA was used to work out D and trimming. The sample shows about 180,000 clones, roughly 88% of them seen only once. The V gene's germline CDR1 is MNHEY and CDR2 SVGEGT. J gave up 5 bases and V 3 bases, and 15 bases lay outside the gene matches. The CDR3 loop spans 17 amino acids. The V and J genes are TRBV6-2 or TRBV6-3 and TRBJ2-7; 8 bases agree with TRBD1. The specimen sequenced was peripheral blood. The clonotype comes from a man aged 55 to 70 with acute or convalescent COVID-19. The CDR3: CASSYIRTGLLGNEQYF. As DNA, the CDR3 is TGTGCCAGCAGTTATATCCGGACAGGGCTTTTGGGGAACGAGCAGTACTTC.